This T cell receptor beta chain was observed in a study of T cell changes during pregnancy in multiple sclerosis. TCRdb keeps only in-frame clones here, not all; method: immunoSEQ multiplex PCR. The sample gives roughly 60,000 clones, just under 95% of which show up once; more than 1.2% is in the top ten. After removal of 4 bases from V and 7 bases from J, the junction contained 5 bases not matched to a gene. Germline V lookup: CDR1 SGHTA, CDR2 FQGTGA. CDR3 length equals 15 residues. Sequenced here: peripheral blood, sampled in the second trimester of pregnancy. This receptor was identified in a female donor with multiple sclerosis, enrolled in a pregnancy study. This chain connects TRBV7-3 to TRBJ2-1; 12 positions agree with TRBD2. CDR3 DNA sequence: TGTGCCAGCAGCTCGGGACTAGCGGGCTGGAATGAGCAGTTCTTC. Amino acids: CASSSGLAGWNEQFF.